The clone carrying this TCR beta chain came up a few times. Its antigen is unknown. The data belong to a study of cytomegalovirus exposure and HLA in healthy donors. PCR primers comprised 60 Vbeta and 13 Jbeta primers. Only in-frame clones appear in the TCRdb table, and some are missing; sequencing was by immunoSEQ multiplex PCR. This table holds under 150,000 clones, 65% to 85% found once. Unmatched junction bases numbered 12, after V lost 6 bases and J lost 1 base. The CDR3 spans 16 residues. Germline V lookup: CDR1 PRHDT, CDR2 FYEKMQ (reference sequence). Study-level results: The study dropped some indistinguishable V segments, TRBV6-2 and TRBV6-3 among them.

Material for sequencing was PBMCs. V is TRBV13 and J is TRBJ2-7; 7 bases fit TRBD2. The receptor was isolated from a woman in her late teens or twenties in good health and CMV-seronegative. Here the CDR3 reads CASSPSSGAPSYEQYF. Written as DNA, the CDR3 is TGTGCCAGCAGTCCCTCCAGCGGGGCACCTTCCTACGAGCAGTACTTC.